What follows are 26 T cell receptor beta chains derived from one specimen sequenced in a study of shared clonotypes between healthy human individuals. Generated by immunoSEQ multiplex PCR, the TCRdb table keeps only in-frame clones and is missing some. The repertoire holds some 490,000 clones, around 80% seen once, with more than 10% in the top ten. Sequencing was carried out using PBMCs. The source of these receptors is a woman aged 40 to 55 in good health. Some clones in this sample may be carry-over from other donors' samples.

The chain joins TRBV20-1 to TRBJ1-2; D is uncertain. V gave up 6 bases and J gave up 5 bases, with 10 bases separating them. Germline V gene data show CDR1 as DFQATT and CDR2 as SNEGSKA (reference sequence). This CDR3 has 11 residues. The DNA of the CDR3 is TGCAGTGCCGGACTTTCATATGGCTACACCTTC. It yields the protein CSAGLSYGYTF.

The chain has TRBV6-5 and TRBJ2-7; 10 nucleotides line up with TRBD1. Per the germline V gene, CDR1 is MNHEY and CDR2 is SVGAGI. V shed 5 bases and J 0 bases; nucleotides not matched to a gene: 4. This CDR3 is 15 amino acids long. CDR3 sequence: CASSDWDRGSYEQYF. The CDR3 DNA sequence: TGTGCCAGCAGTGACTGGGACAGGGGCTCCTACGAGCAGTACTTC.

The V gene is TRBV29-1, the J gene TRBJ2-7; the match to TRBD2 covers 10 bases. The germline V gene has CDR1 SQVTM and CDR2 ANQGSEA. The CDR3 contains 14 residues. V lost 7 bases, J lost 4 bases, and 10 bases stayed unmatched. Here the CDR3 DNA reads TGCAGCGCGATAGGCGGGACTAGCGAATACGAGCAGTACTTC. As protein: CSAIGGTSEYEQYF.

CDR3 amino acids: CASSFRRDREYEQYF. CDR3 coding DNA: TGTGCCAGCAGCTTCCGTCGGGACAGGGAATACGAGCAGTACTTC. The chain combines TRBV5-4 with TRBJ2-7; TRBD1 aligns across 9 bases. CDR1 is SGHNT, CDR2 YYREEE, per germline (reference sequence). The V gene end was trimmed by 2 bases and the J gene end by 4 bases; junction bases not matched to a gene: 7. The CDR3 contains 15 residues.

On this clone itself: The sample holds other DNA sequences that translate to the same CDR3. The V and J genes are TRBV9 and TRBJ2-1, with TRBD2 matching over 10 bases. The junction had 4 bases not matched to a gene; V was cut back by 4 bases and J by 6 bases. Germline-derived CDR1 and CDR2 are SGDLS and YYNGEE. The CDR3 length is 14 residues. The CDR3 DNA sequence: TGTGCCAGCAGCCCGCTAGCGGGAGTCAATGAGCAGTTCTTC. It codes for CASSPLAGVNEQFF. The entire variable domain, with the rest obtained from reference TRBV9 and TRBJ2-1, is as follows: DSGVTQTPKHLITATGQRVTLRCSPRSGDLSVYWYQQSLDQGLQFLIQYYNGEERAKGNILERFSAQQFPDLHSELNLSSLELGDSALYFCASSPLAGVNEQFFGPGTRLTVL.

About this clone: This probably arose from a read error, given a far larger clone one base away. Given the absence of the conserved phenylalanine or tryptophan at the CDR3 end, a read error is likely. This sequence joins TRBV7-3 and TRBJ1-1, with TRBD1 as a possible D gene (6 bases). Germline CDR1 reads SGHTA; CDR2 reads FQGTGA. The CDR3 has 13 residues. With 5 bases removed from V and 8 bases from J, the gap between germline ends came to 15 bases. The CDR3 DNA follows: TGTGCCAGCAGCATTCTCAGGGGCGGAGAAGCTTTCATT. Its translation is CASSILRGGEAFI.

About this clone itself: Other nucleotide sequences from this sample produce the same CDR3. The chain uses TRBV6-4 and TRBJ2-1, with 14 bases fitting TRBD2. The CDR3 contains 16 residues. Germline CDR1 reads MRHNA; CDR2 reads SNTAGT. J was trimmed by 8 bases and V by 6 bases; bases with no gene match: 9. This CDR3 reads CASSEAGTSGSYEQFF. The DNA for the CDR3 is TGTGCCAGCAGCGAGGCCGGGACTAGCGGGAGCTATGAGCAGTTCTTC.

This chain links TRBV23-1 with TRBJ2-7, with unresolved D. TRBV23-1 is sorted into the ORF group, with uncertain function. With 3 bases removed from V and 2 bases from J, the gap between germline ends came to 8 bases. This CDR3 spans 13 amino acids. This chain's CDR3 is CASSHAETYEQYF. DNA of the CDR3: TGCGCCAGCAGTCATGCGGAAACCTACGAGCAGTACTTC.

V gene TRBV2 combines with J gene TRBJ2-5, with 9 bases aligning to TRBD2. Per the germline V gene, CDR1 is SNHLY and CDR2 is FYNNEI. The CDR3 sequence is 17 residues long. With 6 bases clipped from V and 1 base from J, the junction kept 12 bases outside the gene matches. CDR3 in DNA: TGTGCCAGCAGCCCCAGACTAGCGGCTCCTTTCCAAGAGACCCAGTACTTC. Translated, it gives CASSPRLAAPFQETQYF.

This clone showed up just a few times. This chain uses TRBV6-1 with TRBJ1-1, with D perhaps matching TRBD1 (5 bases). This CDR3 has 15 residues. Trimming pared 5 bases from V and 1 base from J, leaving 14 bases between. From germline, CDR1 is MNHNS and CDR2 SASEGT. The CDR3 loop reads CASSLHTGTNTEAFF. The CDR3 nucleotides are TGTGCCAGCAGTCTCCATACAGGAACGAACACTGAAGCTTTCTTT.

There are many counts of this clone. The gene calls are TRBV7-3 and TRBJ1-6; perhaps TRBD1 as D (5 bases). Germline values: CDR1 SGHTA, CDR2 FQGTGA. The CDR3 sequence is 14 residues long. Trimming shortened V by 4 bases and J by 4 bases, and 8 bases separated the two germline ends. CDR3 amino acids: CASSSGAYNSPLHF. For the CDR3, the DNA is TGTGCCAGCAGCTCCGGGGCTTATAATTCACCCCTCCACTTT.

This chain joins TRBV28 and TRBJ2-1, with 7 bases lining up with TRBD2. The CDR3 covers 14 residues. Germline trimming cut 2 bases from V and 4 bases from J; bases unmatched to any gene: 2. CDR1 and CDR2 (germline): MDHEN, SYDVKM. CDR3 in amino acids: CASSLSGAYNEQFF. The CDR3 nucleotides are TGTGCCAGCAGTTTAAGCGGGGCTTACAATGAGCAGTTCTTC.

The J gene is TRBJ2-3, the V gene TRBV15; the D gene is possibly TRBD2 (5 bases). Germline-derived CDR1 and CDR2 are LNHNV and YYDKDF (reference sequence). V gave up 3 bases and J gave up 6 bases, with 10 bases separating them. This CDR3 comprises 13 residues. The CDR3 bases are TGTGCCACCAGCAGGGTCGGGATGGATACGCAGTATTTT. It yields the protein CATSRVGMDTQYF.

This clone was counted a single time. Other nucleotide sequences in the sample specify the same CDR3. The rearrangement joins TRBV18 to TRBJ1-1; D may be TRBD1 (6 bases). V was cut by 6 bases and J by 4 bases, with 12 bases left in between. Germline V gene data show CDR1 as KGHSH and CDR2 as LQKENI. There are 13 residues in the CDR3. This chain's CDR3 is CASSPGEGTEAFF. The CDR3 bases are TGTGCCAGCTCCCCAGGGGAGGGCACTGAAGCTTTCTTT.

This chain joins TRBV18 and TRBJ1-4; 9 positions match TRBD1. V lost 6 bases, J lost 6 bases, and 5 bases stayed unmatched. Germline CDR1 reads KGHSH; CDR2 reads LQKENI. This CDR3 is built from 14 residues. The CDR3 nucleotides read TGTGCCAGCTCCCGGACAGGGGAAGATGAAAAACTGTTTTTT. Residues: CASSRTGEDEKLFF.

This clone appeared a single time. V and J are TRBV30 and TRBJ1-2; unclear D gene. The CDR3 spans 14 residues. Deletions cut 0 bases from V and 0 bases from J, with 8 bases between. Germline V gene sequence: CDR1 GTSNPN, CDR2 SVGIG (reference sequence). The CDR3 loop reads CAWSVTRTNYGYTF. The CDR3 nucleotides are TGTGCCTGGAGTGTAACGCGAACTAACTATGGCTACACCTTC.

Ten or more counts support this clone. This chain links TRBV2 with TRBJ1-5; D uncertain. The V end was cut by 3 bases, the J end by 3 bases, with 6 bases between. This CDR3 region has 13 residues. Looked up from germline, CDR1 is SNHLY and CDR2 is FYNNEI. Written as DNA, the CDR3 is TGTGCCAGCAGTGAGGACCACAATCAGCCCCAGCATTTT. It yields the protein CASSEDHNQPQHF.

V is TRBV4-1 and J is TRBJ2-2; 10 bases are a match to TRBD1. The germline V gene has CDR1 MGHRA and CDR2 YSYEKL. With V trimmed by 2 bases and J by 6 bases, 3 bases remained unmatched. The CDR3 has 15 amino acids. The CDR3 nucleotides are TGCGCCAGCAGCCAACCGGGACAGGGGTCCGGGGAGCTGTTTTTT. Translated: CASSQPGQGSGELFF.

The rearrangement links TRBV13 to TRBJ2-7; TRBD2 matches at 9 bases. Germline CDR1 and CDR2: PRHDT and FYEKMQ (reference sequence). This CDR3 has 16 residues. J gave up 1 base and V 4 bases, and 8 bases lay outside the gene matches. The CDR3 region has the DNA TGTGCCAGCAGCTCTAAGGGGACTAGCTGGTCCTACGAGCAGTACTTC. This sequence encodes CASSSKGTSWSYEQYF.

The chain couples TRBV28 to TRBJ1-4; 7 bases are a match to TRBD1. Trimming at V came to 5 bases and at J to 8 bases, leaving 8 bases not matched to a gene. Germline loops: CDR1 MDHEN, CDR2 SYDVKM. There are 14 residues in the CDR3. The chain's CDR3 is CASSPQGFEEKLFF. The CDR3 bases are TGTGCCAGCAGTCCACAGGGGTTTGAAGAAAAACTGTTTTTT.

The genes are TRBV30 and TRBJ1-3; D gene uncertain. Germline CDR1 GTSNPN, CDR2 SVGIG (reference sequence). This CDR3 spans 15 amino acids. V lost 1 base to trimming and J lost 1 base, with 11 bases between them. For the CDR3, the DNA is TGTGCCTGGAGTGCCCTCAAAATTTCTGGAAACACCATATATTTT. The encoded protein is CAWSALKISGNTIYF.

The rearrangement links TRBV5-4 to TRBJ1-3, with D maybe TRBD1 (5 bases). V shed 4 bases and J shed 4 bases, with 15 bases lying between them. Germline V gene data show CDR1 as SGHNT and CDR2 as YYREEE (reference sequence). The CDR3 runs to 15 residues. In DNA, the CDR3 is TGTGCCAGCAGCCTCCAGATGGGGGACGGAAACACCATATATTTT. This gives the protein CASSLQMGDGNTIYF.

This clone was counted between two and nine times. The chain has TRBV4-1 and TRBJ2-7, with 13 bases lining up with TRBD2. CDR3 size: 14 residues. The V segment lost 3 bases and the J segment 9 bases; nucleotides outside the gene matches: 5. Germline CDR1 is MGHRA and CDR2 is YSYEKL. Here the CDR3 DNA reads TGCGCCAGCAGCCAGTCGGGACTAGCGGGATGGCAGTACTTC. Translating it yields CASSQSGLAGWQYF.

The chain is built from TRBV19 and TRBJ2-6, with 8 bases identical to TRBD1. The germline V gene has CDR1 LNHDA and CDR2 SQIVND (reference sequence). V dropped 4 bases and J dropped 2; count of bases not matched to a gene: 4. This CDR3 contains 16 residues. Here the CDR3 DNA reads TGTGCCAGTAGTACCTGGACAGGGCCTGGGGCCAACGTCCTGACTTTC. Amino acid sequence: CASSTWTGPGANVLTF.

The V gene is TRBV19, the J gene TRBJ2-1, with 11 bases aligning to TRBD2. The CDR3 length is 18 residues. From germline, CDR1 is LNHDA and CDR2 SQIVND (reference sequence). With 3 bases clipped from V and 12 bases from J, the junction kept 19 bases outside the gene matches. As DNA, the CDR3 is TGTGCCAGTAGTATTTCGAATTTGGGACTAGCGGAGCGGTCATGGCAGTTCTTC. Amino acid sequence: CASSISNLGLAERSWQFF.

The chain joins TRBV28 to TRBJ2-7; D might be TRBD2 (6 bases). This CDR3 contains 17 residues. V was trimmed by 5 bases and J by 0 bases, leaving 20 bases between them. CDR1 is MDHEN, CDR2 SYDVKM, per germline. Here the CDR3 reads CASSRSGGATISYEQYF. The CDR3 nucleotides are TGTGCCAGCAGTCGGTCCGGGGGAGCGACGATCTCCTACGAGCAGTACTTC.